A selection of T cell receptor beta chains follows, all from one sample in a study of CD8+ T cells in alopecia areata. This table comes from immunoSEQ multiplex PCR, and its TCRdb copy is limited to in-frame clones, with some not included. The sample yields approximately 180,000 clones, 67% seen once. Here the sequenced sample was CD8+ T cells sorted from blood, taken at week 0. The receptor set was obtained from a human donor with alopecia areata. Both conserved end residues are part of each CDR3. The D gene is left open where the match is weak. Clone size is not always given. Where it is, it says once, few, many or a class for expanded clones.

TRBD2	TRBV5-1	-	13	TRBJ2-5	TGCGCCAGCACGGCGGGGGGAAGCGAGACCCAGTACTTC	CASTAGGSETQYF
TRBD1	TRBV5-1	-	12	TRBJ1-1	TGCGCCAGCCGGGACAGGGACACTGAAGCTTTCTTT	CASRDRDTEAFF
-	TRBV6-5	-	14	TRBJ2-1	TGTGCCAGCAGTCCGCGACTAGAAGTGGGGGAGCAGTTCTTC	CASSPRLEVGEQFF
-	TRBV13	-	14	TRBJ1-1	TGTGCCAGCAGCTTGGGTGATCTCAACACTGAAGCTTTCTTT	CASSLGDLNTEAFF
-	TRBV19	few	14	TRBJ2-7	TGTGCCAGTAGTGATGCAGGATACTCCTACGAGCAGTACTTC	CASSDAGYSYEQYF
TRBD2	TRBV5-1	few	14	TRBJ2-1	TGCGCCAGCAGTTGGCGGGGGGGCCACAATGAGCAGTTCTTC	CASSWRGGHNEQFF
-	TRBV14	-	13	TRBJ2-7	TGTGCCAGCAGACAGGACGGGAGCTACGAGCAGTACTTC	CASRQDGSYEQYF
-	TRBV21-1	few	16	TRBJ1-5	TGTGCCAGCAGCAATTTTTACAGCGATAGCAATCAGCCCCAGCATTTT	CASSNFYSDSNQPQHF
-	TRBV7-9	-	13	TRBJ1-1	TGTGCCAGCAGCAGGGGCCCCAACACTGAAGCTTTCTTT	CASSRGPNTEAFF
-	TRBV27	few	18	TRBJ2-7	TGTGCCAGCAGGCGGTCATATGGAGAGCGAAGGGGCTCCTACGAGCAGTACTTC	CASRRSYGERRGSYEQYF
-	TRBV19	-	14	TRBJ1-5	TGTGCCAGTAGTAGTGGCACTGACAATCAGCCCCAGCATTTT	CASSSGTDNQPQHF